Reported below is one T cell receptor beta chain. This specimen belongs to a study of T cell changes during pregnancy in multiple sclerosis. The germline gives CDR1 MGHRA, CDR2 YSYEKL. The CDR3 is 17 residues long. The junction had 5 bases not matched to a gene; V was cut back by 0 bases and J by 2 bases. TCRdb's table, derived via immunoSEQ multiplex PCR, lists solely in-frame clones and lacks some. The sample yields some 85,000 clones, around 94% seen once. This receptor was identified in a female donor with multiple sclerosis, enrolled in a pregnancy study. This chain uses TRBV4-1 with TRBJ2-1, with 9 bases lining up with TRBD1. The sample was peripheral blood, taken in the third trimester of pregnancy. For the CDR3, the DNA is TGCGCCAGCAGCCAAGATTGGGGACAGGGTACCTACAATGAGCAGTTCTTC. Translation gives CASSQDWGQGTYNEQFF.